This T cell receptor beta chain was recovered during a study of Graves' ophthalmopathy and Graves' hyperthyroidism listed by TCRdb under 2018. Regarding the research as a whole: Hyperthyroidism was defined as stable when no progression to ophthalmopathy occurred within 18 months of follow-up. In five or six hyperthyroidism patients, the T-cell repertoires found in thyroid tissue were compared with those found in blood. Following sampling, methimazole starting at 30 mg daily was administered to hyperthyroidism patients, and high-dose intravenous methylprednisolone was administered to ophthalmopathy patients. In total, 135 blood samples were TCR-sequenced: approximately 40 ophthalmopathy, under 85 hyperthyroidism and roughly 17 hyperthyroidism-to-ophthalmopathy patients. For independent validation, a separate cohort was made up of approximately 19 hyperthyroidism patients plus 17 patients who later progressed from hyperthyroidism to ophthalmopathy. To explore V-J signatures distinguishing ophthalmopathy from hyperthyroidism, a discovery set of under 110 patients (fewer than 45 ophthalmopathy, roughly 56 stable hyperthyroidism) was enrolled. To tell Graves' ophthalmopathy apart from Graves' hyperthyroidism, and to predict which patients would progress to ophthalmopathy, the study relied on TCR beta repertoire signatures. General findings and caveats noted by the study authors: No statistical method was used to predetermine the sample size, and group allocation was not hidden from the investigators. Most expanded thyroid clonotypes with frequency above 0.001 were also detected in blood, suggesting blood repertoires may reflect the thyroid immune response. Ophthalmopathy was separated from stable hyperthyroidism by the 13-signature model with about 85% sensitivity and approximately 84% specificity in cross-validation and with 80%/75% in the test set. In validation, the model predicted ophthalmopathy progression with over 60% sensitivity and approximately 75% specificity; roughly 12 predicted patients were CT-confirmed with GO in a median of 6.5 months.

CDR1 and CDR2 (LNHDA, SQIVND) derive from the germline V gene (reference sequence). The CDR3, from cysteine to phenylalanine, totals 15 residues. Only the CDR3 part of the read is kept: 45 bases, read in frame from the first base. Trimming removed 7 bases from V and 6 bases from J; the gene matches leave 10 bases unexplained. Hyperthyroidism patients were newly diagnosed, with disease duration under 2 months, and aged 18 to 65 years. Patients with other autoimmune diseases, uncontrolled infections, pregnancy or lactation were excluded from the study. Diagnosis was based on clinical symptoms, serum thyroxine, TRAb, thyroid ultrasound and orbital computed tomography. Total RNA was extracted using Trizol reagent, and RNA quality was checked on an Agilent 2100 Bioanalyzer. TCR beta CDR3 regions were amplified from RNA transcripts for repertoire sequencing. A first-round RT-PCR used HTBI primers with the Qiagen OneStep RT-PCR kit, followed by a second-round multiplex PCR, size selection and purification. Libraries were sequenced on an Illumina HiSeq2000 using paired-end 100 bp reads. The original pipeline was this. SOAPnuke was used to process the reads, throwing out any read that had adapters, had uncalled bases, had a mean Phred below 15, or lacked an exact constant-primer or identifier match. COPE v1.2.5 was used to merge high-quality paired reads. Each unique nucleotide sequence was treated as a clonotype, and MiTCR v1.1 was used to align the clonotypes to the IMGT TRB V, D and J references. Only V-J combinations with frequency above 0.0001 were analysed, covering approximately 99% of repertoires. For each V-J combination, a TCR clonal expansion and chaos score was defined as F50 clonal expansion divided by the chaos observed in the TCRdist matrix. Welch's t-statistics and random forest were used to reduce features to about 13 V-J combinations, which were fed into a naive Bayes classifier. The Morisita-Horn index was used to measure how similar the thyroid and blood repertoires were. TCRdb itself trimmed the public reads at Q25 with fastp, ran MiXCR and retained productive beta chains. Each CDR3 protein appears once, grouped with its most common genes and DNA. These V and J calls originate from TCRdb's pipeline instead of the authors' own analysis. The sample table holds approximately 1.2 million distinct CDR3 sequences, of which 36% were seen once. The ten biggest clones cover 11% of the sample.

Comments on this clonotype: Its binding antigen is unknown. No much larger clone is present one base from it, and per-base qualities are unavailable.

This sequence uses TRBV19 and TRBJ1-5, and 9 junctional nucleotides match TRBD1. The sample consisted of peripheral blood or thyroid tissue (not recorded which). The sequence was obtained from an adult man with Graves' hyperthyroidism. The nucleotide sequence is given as TGTGCCAGTAACCTGGGACAGGGATTATGTCAGCCCCAGCATTTT. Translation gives CASNLGQGLCQPQHF.